This T cell receptor (beta chain) was found in a study of beta chain features in type 1 diabetes. Study results and limitations: Type 1 diabetes patients had TCRB CDR3s that were shorter (moderately but significantly so) in all four CD4+ subsets. Insertions at VDJ junctions were less frequent in type 1 diabetes patients. These patients also deleted more nucleotides at the same junctions. Within patients, naive, central memory and Treg TCRB repertoires seemed more similar than within healthy donors.

Comment on this clone: The antigen remains undetermined.

Expressed TCRB transcripts were sequenced because the isolated RNA had all been reverse transcribed beforehand. TCRdb's copy holds only in-frame clones and misses some; the assay was immunoSEQ multiplex PCR. This table has hundreds of thousands of clones, approximately 10% appearing once. One heparinised blood draw averaging about 116 mL was given by each donor. This TCR derives from a man aged 25 to 40 with type 1 diabetes. The specimen sequenced was central memory CD4+ T cells from blood.

The CDR3 sequence is CASSLMTADYGYTF. CDR3 DNA sequence: TGTGCCAGCAGCTTAATGACAGCCGACTATGGCTACACCTTC. The chain recombines TRBV7-2 with TRBJ1-2, with D tentatively TRBD1 (5 bases). Germline V gene data show CDR1 as SGHTA and CDR2 as FQGNSA. The V end lost 2 bases, the J end lost 3 bases, and 10 bases lay between the germline ends. The CDR3 is 14 amino acids.